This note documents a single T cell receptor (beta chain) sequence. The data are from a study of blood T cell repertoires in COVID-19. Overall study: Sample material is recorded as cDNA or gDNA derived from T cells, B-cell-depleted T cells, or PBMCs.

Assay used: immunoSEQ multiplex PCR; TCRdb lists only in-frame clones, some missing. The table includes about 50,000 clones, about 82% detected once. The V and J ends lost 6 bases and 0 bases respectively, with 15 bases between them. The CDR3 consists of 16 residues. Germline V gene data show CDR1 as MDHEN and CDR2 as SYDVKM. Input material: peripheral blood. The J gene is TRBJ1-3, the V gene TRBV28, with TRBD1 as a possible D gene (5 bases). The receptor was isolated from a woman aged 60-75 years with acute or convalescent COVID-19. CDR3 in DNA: TGTGCCAGCAGGGATTATCAGGGACTCTCTGGAAACACCATATATTTT. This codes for CASRDYQGLSGNTIYF.